This T cell receptor (beta chain) is drawn from a study of blood T cell repertoires in COVID-19. Germline V gives CDR1 SGDLS, CDR2 YYNGEE. CDR3 size: 14 residues. Deletions cut 0 bases from V and 4 bases from J, with 10 bases between. This table comes from immunoSEQ multiplex PCR, and its TCRdb copy is limited to in-frame clones, with some not included. The sample records 150,000 or so clones, 70% to 85% being singletons. The specimen sequenced was peripheral blood. The sequence derives from a woman older than 75 with acute or convalescent COVID-19. The chain recombines TRBV9 with TRBJ2-5; D perhaps matches TRBD2 (5 bases). For the CDR3, the DNA is TGTGCCAGCAGCGTAGAATTAGGGAGAGAGACCCAGTACTTC. It translates to CASSVELGRETQYF.